The text below deals with one T cell receptor beta chain. V lost 3 bases and J lost 2, with 9 bases in between. The CDR3 has 13 residues. Germline V gives CDR1 DFQATT, CDR2 SNEGSKA (reference sequence). Primed by a sample-barcoded 5' primer and a J-beta primer mix, a second PCR proceeded for roughly 6 to 12 cycles. TCRdb independently ran MiXCR on the 5' RACE reads; one entry per CDR3 protein. Here the sample spans roughly 900,000 distinct CDR3 sequences, 40% to 60% being singletons. This specimen comes from a study of blood T cells in healthy people across ages. The clonotype was recovered from a man aged 30 to 39 in good health. What was sequenced was blood. This chain connects TRBV20-1 to TRBJ2-3; D gene unclear. DNA of the CDR3: TGCAGTGCTAGTCCGACGGTCACAGATACGCAGTATTTT. Encoded protein: CSASPTVTDTQYF.